A single sample is the source of the 31 T cell receptor beta chains below, sequenced in a study of T cell changes during pregnancy in multiple sclerosis. Measured with immunoSEQ multiplex PCR; TCRdb has only the in-frame clones, and not every one. The profile shows tens of thousands of clones, 91% of them singletons. This specimen consisted of peripheral blood, obtained after pregnancy. These receptors all stem from a female donor in good health, enrolled as a control in a pregnancy study.

This clone was counted once. This chain uses TRBV19 with TRBJ1-2; D is unclear. The CDR3 contains 15 residues. V was pared by 3 bases and J by 4 bases, with 15 bases between. Germline V lookup: CDR1 LNHDA, CDR2 SQIVND (reference sequence). CDR3 protein: CASSIWSARGYGYTF. The CDR3 DNA reads TGTGCCAGTAGTATTTGGTCAGCCCGGGGCTATGGCTACACCTTC.

The rearrangement joins TRBV27 to TRBJ1-1; 8 nucleotides line up with TRBD1. From germline, CDR1 is MNHEY and CDR2 SMNVEV (reference sequence). The CDR3 has 15 amino acids. J lost 0 bases, V lost 5 bases, and 5 bases had no gene match. The CDR3 bases are TGTGCCAGCAGTCTAACAGGGGGGATGAACACTGAAGCTTTCTTT. Protein sequence: CASSLTGGMNTEAFF.

This sequence joins TRBV18 and TRBJ1-2; 8 bases are a match to TRBD1. The CDR3 sequence is 18 residues long. CDR1 and CDR2 (germline): KGHSH, LQKENI. J gave up 4 bases and V 3 bases, and 16 bases lay outside the gene matches. CDR3 sequence (DNA): TGTGCCAGCTCACCTCTCACAACTACCGGACAGGGCGGCTATGGCTACACCTTC. It yields the protein CASSPLTTTGQGGYGYTF.

The chain couples TRBV27 to TRBJ2-5; tentative D call: TRBD2 (5 bases). The J call may be faulty, since TRBJ2-7 better matches the DNA end. Germline lookup yields CDR1 MNHEY and CDR2 SMNVEV (reference sequence). This CDR3 has 16 residues. CDR3 residues: CASRRQRGIVSDEQYF. In DNA, the CDR3 is TGTGCCAGTCGTCGGCAAAGAGGGATCGTTAGCGACGAGCAGTACTTC.

V is TRBV6-6 and J is TRBJ2-5, with TRBD2 identical over 9 bases. CDR3 length equals 13 residues. Looked up from germline, CDR1 is MNHNY and CDR2 is SVGAGI (reference sequence). Trimming at V came to 7 bases and at J to 9 bases, leaving 9 bases not matched to a gene. CDR3 amino acids: CASTLLAGAAQYF. The CDR3 region has the DNA TGTGCCAGCACCCTATTAGCGGGGGCCGCCCAGTACTTC.

This chain connects TRBV2 to TRBJ1-4, with 7 bases aligning to TRBD1. The trim removed 4 bases at V and 1 base at J, leaving 3 bases unmatched. The CDR3 loop spans 15 amino acids. Per germline, CDR1 SNHLY and CDR2 FYNNEI. In DNA, the CDR3 is TGTGCCAGCAGTGGGACAGGCCGAACTAATGAAAAACTGTTTTTT. Translated, it gives CASSGTGRTNEKLFF.

The chain has TRBV4-1 and TRBJ2-7; the match to TRBD1 covers 7 bases. V shed 8 bases and J 5 bases; nucleotides not matched to a gene: 9. This CDR3 is 13 amino acids long. Germline V lookup: CDR1 MGHRA, CDR2 YSYEKL. CDR3 residues: CASSDRQGNEQYF. The CDR3 bases are TGCGCCAGCTCAGATCGACAGGGCAACGAGCAGTACTTC.

This sequence joins TRBV5-6 and TRBJ1-5; D not resolved. Germline V gene data show CDR1 as SGHDT and CDR2 as YYEEEE. Trimming stripped 4 bases from V and 7 bases from J, with 18 bases between. The CDR3 has 15 amino acids. CDR3 DNA sequence: TGTGCCAGCAGCCATTATACCGGGGTGGGGCAGCCCCAGCATTTT. Protein: CASSHYTGVGQPQHF.

V gene TRBV6-6 combines with J gene TRBJ1-3; D is unresolved. This CDR3 is 14 amino acids long. Germline V lookup: CDR1 MNHNY, CDR2 SVGAGI (reference sequence). Trimming removed 10 bases at V and 0 bases at J, with 13 bases between. Here the CDR3 DNA reads TGTGCCACCTCGGAAGCGGCCTCTGGAAACACCATATATTTT. Translation gives CATSEAASGNTIYF.

V and J are TRBV6-1 and TRBJ2-7, with D perhaps matching TRBD2 (5 bases). Trimming removed 4 bases at V and 0 bases at J, with 13 bases between. The CDR3 is made up of 15 amino acids. Germline-derived CDR1 and CDR2 are MNHNS and SASEGT. Here the CDR3 reads CASSVVDLSSYEQYF. As DNA, the CDR3 is TGTGCCAGCAGTGTGGTGGACTTGAGCTCCTACGAGCAGTACTTC.

This clone came up once. The genes are TRBV27 and TRBJ2-1; D call uncertain. Deletions cut 6 bases from V and 3 bases from J, with 15 bases between. Per germline, CDR1 MNHEY and CDR2 SMNVEV (reference sequence). CDR3 length: 15 residues. The CDR3, as DNA: TGTGCCAGCAGGGAGATGAGCACGTACTACAATGAGCAGTTCTTC. It translates to CASREMSTYYNEQFF.

The table lists this clone with a few counts. The J gene is TRBJ2-7, the V gene TRBV11-2, with 10 bases matching TRBD2. The CDR3 has 14 amino acids. From germline, CDR1 is SGHAT and CDR2 FQNNGV. The junction had 3 bases not matched to a gene; V was cut back by 3 bases and J by 4 bases. This CDR3 reads CASSLPSGGYEQYF. CDR3 in DNA: TGTGCCAGCAGCTTGCCTAGCGGGGGTTACGAGCAGTACTTC. The variable domain in full, completed from reference TRBV11-2 and TRBJ2-7, reads EAGVAQSPRYKIIEKRQSVAFWCNPISGHATLYWYQQILGQGPKLLIQFQNNGVVDDSQLPKDRFSAERLKGVDSTLKIQPAKLEDSAVYLCASSLPSGGYEQYFGPGTRLTVT.

The chain carries TRBV4-2 and TRBJ1-1; D is unclear. Trimming took 1 base from V and 0 from J, leaving 9 bases between them. This CDR3 has 15 residues. The V gene's germline CDR1 is LGHNA and CDR2 YNFKEQ. The CDR3 bases are TGTGCCAGCAGCCAAGGAGGGCCCATGAACACTGAAGCTTTCTTT. This encodes CASSQGGPMNTEAFF.

The chain couples TRBV6-6 to TRBJ1-1; D is possibly TRBD1 (5 bases). CDR3 length equals 14 residues. V was pared by 2 bases and J by 5 bases, with 12 bases between. Looked up from germline, CDR1 is MNHNY and CDR2 is SVGAGI (reference sequence). The CDR3 DNA sequence: TGTGCCAGCAGTTACGATGGGGCAGTTACTGAAGCTTTCTTT. It encodes CASSYDGAVTEAFF.

The CDR3 loop reads CASSPGWKSYEQYF. The CDR3 region has the DNA TGTGCCAGCAGCCCCGGGTGGAAGTCCTACGAGCAGTACTTC. V is TRBV7-2 and J is TRBJ2-7; D is undetermined. Trimming left V 5 bases short and J 1 base short, with 12 bases between. CDR3 length: 14 residues. CDR1 SGHTA and CDR2 FQGNSA come from the germline V gene.

This clone was recorded only once. V and J are TRBV7-9 and TRBJ2-7; a possible D gene is TRBD1 (6 bases). CDR3 length: 14 amino acids. Trimming removed 1 base at V and 11 bases at J, with 18 bases between. CDR1 is SEHNR, CDR2 FQNEAQ, per germline (reference sequence). CDR3: CASSLVQGGRGEYF. DNA for the CDR3: TGTGCCAGCAGCTTAGTACAGGGCGGCCGTGGGGAGTACTTC.

The chain links TRBV6-1 to TRBJ1-2, with D perhaps TRBD1 (6 bases). V was trimmed by 0 bases and J by 8 bases, leaving 13 bases between them. The CDR3 runs to 14 residues. Germline CDR1 is MNHNS and CDR2 is SASEGT. CDR3 residues: CASSEARGASGYTF. CDR3 DNA sequence: TGTGCCAGCAGTGAAGCTCGGGGGGCCTCGGGCTACACCTTC.

The chain has TRBV16 and TRBJ1-1; D is perhaps TRBD1 (5 bases). The CDR3 length is 14 residues. Germline CDR1 reads KGHSY; CDR2 reads FQNENV. V lost 4 bases to trimming and J lost 0 bases, with 9 bases between them. The CDR3 region is CASSLTGMNTEAFF. In DNA form, the CDR3 reads TGTGCCAGCAGCCTTACAGGCATGAACACTGAAGCTTTCTTT. Supplemented by reference TRBV16 and TRBJ1-1, the full variable domain reads GEEVAQTPKHLVRGEGQKAKLYCAPIKGHSYVFWYQQVLKNEFKFLISFQNENVFDETGMPKERFSAKCLPNSPCSLEIQATKLEDSAVYFCASSLTGMNTEAFFGQGTRLTVV.

The CDR3 coding sequence is TGCGCCAGCAGCCTCCTACAGGGTAGCTACGGACCTAACACTGAAGCTTTCTTT. Translating it yields CASSLLQGSYGPNTEAFF. This chain links TRBV4-3 with TRBJ1-1, with a weak D call TRBD1 (6 bases). The germline gives CDR1 LGHNA, CDR2 YSLEER. The CDR3 totals 18 residues. V was trimmed by 4 bases and J by 2 bases, leaving 23 bases between them.

The CDR3 DNA follows: TGTGCCACCAGGGGACAGGGAAGTTCACCCCTCCACTTT. Residues: CATRGQGSSPLHF. The rearrangement joins TRBV19 to TRBJ1-6; 9 bases line up with TRBD1. V lost 10 bases and J lost 9; bases outside the gene matches: 7. The germline gives CDR1 LNHDA, CDR2 SQIVND (reference sequence). CDR3 length: 13 residues.

This sequence joins TRBV4-3 and TRBJ1-1; D gene uncertain. V shed 4 bases and J shed 3 bases, with 15 bases lying between them. This CDR3 contains 15 residues. Per germline, CDR1 LGHNA and CDR2 YSLEER. CDR3 sequence (DNA): TGCGCCAGCAGCCGTCAGGAGCGGAGGGACACTGAAGCTTTCTTT. Its translation is CASSRQERRDTEAFF.

The chain couples TRBV7-2 to TRBJ1-2, with TRBD1 as a possible D gene (5 bases). Germline V gives CDR1 SGHTA, CDR2 FQGNSA. The CDR3 loop spans 16 amino acids. V was trimmed by 4 bases and J by 6 bases, leaving 21 bases between them. The chain's CDR3 is CASSSDRLGRNDGYTF. The CDR3, as DNA: TGTGCCAGCAGCTCGGATCGGTTGGGGCGGAACGATGGCTACACCTTC. The complete variable domain, with remaining parts taken from reference TRBV7-2 and TRBJ1-2, reads GAGVSQSPSNKVTEKGKDVELRCDPISGHTALYWYRQSLGQGLEFLIYFQGNSAPDKSGLPSDRFSAERTGGSVSTLTIQRTQQEDSAVYLCASSSDRLGRNDGYTFGSGTRLTVV.

The genes are TRBV5-4 and TRBJ1-1, with TRBD1 identical over 8 bases. The CDR3 extends over 12 amino acids. Germline CDR1 and CDR2: SGHNT and YYREEE (reference sequence). V trimming: 4 bases; J trimming: 6 bases; junction bases outside the gene matches: 2. The CDR3 protein is CASSVDRAEAFF. Here the CDR3 DNA reads TGTGCCAGCAGCGTGGACAGGGCTGAAGCTTTCTTT.

This clone showed up just once. The chain recombines TRBV5-5 with TRBJ2-5, with D tentatively TRBD2 (6 bases). The CDR3 spans 15 residues. Trimming shortened V by 4 bases and J by 0 bases, and 13 bases separated the two germline ends. The germline V gene has CDR1 SGHKS and CDR2 YYEKEE (reference sequence). CDR3 region: CASSPGGGDQETQYF. The CDR3 bases are TGTGCCAGCAGCCCCGGGGGAGGCGACCAAGAGACCCAGTACTTC.

The chain uses TRBV6-5 and TRBJ1-1; the match to TRBD1 covers 7 bases. The V and J ends lost 5 bases and 0 bases, in that order; junction bases with no gene match: 6. This CDR3 is built from 15 residues. Per germline, CDR1 MNHEY and CDR2 SVGAGI. This chain's CDR3 is CASSPRDRMNTEAFF. As DNA, the CDR3 is TGTGCCAGCAGTCCCCGGGACAGAATGAACACTGAAGCTTTCTTT.

The chain links TRBV28 to TRBJ2-5; 12 bases align to TRBD2. The CDR3 covers 16 residues. Germline values: CDR1 MDHEN, CDR2 SYDVKM. V lost 3 bases and J lost 2; bases outside the gene matches: 4. The CDR3 nucleotides read TGTGCCAGCAGTTTCGGCCTAGCGGGGGGGCAAGAGACCCAGTACTTC. Amino acid sequence: CASSFGLAGGQETQYF.

The rearrangement links TRBV11-1 to TRBJ1-2, with D maybe TRBD1 (5 bases). Germline CDR1 is SGHAT and CDR2 is FQDESV (reference sequence). The V end was cut by 6 bases, the J end by 4 bases, with 15 bases between. The length of the CDR3 is 14 residues. The CDR3 DNA is TGTGCCAGCAGTCCACGCGGCAGGGCCTATGGCTACACCTTC. Its protein is CASSPRGRAYGYTF.

The rearrangement uses TRBV4-3 and TRBJ1-4, with a weak D call TRBD1 (6 bases). CDR3 length: 12 amino acids. Between the trimmed V and J ends, which lost 4 bases and 13 bases, there was a span of 13 bases. Germline V gene sequence: CDR1 LGHNA, CDR2 YSLEER. The CDR3 region is CASSPDGDILFF. In nucleotides, the CDR3 is TGCGCCAGCAGCCCAGACGGGGACATACTGTTTTTT.

This rearrangement joins TRBV7-9 to TRBJ2-5; TRBD1 aligns across 12 bases. The trim removed 3 bases at V and 5 bases at J, leaving 4 bases unmatched. The CDR3 has 15 residues. Per the germline V gene, CDR1 is SEHNR and CDR2 is FQNEAQ (reference sequence). CDR3 loop: CASSFGTGGRETQYF. DNA for the CDR3: TGTGCCAGCAGCTTTGGGACAGGGGGCCGGGAGACCCAGTACTTC. Filled out from reference TRBV7-9 and TRBJ2-5, the complete variable domain reads DTGVSQNPRHKITKRGQNVTFRCDPISEHNRLYWYRQTLGQGPEFLTYFQNEAQLEKSRLLSDRFSAERPKGSFSTLEIQRTEQGDSAMYLCASSFGTGGRETQYFGPGTRLLVL.

The gene calls are TRBV7-2 and TRBJ2-3; 8 nucleotides line up with TRBD2. The CDR3 runs 17 residues. Germline V gene sequence: CDR1 SGHTA, CDR2 FQGNSA. Trimming took 2 bases from V and 3 from J; bases not matched to a gene: 10. The CDR3: CASSLSGGAGSTDTQYF. The CDR3 DNA reads TGTGCCAGCAGCTTATCGGGGGGGGCCGGTAGTACAGATACGCAGTATTTT.

The J gene is TRBJ1-2, the V gene TRBV5-1; 7 bases map to TRBD1. The CDR3 is made up of 16 amino acids. Looked up from germline, CDR1 is SGHRS and CDR2 is YFSETQ. The V gene end was trimmed by 5 bases and the J gene end by 3 bases; junction bases not matched to a gene: 13. CDR3 in DNA: TGCGCCAGCAGACACCGTACCCGACAGGGCGACTATGGCTACACCTTC. It specifies CASRHRTRQGDYGYTF.